A selection of T cell receptor beta chains follows, all from one sample in a study of shared clonotypes between healthy human individuals. Clones were read by immunoSEQ multiplex PCR, and TCRdb kept only the in-frame ones, dropping some. In the table there are 2.3 million or so clones, over 85% of which are singletons. Sequencing used naive CD4+ T cells from PBMCs. These receptors were collected from a man in his late teens or twenties in good health. Some clones in this sample may be carry-over from other donors' samples. The conserved cysteine and the conserved F or W are not part of the CDR3 here.

length	V	J	CDR3
11	TRBV12-2	TRBJ2-3	ASRLGDTDTQY
10	TRBV10-3	TRBJ2-5	AIGTAQETQY
13	TRBV5-1	TRBJ2-5	ASSRPGLGEETQY
13	TRBV5-1	TRBJ1-2	ASSSNPRDAGGYT
14	TRBV7-9	TRBJ2-5	ASSLVGTGFEETQY
9	TRBV30	TRBJ2-3	AWSVGGTQY
15	TRBV27	TRBJ1-4	ASSSIGEGSTNEKLF
14	TRBV5-5	TRBJ2-3	ASSLLGQGGTDTQY
12	TRBV5-1	TRBJ2-1	ASRDTIIYNEQF
13	TRBV7-8	TRBJ1-4	ASSFRDMPNEKLF
11	TRBV25-1	TRBJ1-2	ASSPAFSYGYT
13	TRBV6-6	TRBJ2-3	ASRPERGRTDTQY
12	TRBV30	TRBJ2-1	ACPIAGSYNEQF
11	TRBV28	TRBJ2-7	ASAPTTHYEQY
12	TRBV10-3	TRBJ1-5	AISDTTVNQPQH
11	TRBV11-2	TRBJ2-2	ASSFLRTGELF
10	TRBV18	TRBJ2-7	ASSPKENEQY
12	TRBV7-9	TRBJ1-1	ASSPFVVGTEAF
11	TRBV28	TRBJ1-2	ASSLWGNYGYT
14	TRBV27	TRBJ2-1	ASSWRTQSSYNEQF
10	TRBV2	TRBJ2-3	ASNRDTDTQY
12	TRBV6-5	TRBJ1-2	ASSYSGRGSGYT
15	TRBV15	TRBJ2-1	ATSRFTSGSSYNEQF
12	TRBV7-9	TRBJ2-7	ASTPVRRSYEQY
11	TRBV15	TRBJ2-5	ATSRDNSETQY
12	TRBV5-1	TRBJ1-4	ASSLAPGSEKLF
17	TRBV7-2	TRBJ1-3	ASSFPRRGGLPSGNTIY
10	TRBV28	TRBJ1-6	ASSLLGNPLH
14	TRBV5-6	TRBJ1-4	ASRRYRAATNEKLF
12	TRBV14	TRBJ2-7	ASSQVAGGYEQY
12	TRBV10-1	TRBJ2-1	ANLTGSSYNEQF
12	TRBV29-1	TRBJ2-1	SARSGRTYNEQF
11	TRBV9	TRBJ2-7	ASSASQLSEQY
13	TRBV19	TRBJ1-5	ASTPGLHSNQPQH
12	TRBV18	TRBJ2-2	ASSPQRHTGELF
11	TRBV11-2	TRBJ1-4	ASSPTGDGKLF
13	TRBV5-1	TRBJ2-5	ASSLVQGQQETQY
14	TRBV5-1	TRBJ1-2	ASSPTGSIANYGYT
12	TRBV28	TRBJ2-1	ASSLEGALNEQF
12	TRBV19	TRBJ2-3	ASSMGQGVNTQY
10	TRBV2	TRBJ2-5	ASGWVSETQY
14	TRBV7-2	TRBJ2-1	ASSLVGGTDYNEQF
11	TRBV6-1	TRBJ2-1	ASRGTGGNEQF
12	TRBV21-1	TRBJ2-7	ASSKGGQIYEQY
13	TRBV5-4	TRBJ2-5	ASSSPGVTRETQY
12	TRBV19	TRBJ2-7	ASKRQGESYEQY
14	TRBV5-4	TRBJ2-2	ASSLVRGGGTGELF
11	TRBV28	TRBJ2-2	ASGNQYTGELF
12	TRBV5-1	TRBJ2-7	ASSLAGQGVEQY
18	TRBV9	TRBJ1-3	ASSRTGRAETPYSGNTIY
13	TRBV9	TRBJ2-1	ASSVVIAGVNEQF
13	TRBV5-4	TRBJ2-1	ASHSGGASYNEQF
15	TRBV15	TRBJ2-2	ATSRDFGPVNTGELF